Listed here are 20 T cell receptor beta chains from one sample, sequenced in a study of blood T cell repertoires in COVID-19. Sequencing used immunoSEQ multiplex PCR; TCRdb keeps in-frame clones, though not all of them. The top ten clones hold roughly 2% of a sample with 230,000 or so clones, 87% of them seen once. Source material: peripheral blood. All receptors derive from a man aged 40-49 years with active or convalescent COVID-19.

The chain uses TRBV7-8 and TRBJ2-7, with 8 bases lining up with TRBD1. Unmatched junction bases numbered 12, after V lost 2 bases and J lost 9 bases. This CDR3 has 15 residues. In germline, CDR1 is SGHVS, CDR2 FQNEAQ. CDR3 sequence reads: CASSLSGQGSRRQYF. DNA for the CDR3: TGTGCCAGCAGCTTATCCGGACAGGGCAGCCGGCGGCAGTACTTC.

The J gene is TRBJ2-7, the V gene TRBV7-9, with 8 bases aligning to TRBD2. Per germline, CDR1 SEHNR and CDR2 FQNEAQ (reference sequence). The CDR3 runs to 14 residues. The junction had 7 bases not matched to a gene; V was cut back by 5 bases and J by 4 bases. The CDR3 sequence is CASSKRESNYEQYF. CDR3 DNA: TGTGCCAGCAGCAAGCGGGAGTCTAATTACGAGCAGTACTTC.

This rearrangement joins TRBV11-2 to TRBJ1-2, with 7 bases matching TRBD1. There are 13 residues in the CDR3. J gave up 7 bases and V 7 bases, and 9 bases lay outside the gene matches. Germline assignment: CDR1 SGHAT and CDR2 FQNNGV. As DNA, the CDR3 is TGTGCCAGCACCCAACAGGGGTTCGTTGGCTACACCTTC. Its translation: CASTQQGFVGYTF. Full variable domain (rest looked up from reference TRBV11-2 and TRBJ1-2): EAGVAQSPRYKIIEKRQSVAFWCNPISGHATLYWYQQILGQGPKLLIQFQNNGVVDDSQLPKDRFSAERLKGVDSTLKIQPAKLEDSAVYLCASTQQGFVGYTFGSGTRLTVV.

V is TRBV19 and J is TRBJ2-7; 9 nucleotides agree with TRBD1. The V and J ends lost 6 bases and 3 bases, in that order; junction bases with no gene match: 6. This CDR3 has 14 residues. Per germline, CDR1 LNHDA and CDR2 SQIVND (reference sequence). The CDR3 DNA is TGTGCCAGTAGACCGGGACAGGGATTCTACGAGCAGTACTTC. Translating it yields CASRPGQGFYEQYF.

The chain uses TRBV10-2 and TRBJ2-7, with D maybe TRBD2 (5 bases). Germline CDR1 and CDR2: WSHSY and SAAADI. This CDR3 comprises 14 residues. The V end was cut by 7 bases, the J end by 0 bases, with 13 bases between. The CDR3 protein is CASKDSSSSYEQYF. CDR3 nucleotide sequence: TGCGCCAGCAAGGACTCTTCGAGCTCCTACGAGCAGTACTTC.

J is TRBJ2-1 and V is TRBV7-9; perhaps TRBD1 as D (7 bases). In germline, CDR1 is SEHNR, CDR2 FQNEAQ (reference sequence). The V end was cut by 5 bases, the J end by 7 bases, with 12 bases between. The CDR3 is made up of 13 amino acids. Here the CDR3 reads CASSIQGGNEQFF. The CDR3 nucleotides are TGTGCCAGCAGCATCCAGGGGGGTAATGAGCAGTTCTTC.

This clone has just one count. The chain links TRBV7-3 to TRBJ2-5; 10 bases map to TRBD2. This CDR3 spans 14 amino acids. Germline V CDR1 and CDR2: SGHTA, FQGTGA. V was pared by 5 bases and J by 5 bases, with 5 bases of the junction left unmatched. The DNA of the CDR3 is TGTGCCAGCAGCCCAGCGGGAGGGTACGAGACCCAGTACTTC. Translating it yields CASSPAGGYETQYF.

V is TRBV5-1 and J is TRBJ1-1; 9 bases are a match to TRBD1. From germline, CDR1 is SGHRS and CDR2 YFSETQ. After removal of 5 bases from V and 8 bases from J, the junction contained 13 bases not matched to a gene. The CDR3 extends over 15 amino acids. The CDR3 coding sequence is TGCGCCAGCAGGGCACAGGGGGCGCCTGTATTAGAAGCTTTCTTT. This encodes CASRAQGAPVLEAFF. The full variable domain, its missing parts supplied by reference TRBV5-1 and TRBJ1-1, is KAGVTQTPRYLIKTRGQQVTLSCSPISGHRSVSWYQQTPGQGLQFLFEYFSETQRNKGNFPGRFSGRQFSNSRSEMNVSTLELGDSALYLCASRAQGAPVLEAFFGQGTRLTVV.

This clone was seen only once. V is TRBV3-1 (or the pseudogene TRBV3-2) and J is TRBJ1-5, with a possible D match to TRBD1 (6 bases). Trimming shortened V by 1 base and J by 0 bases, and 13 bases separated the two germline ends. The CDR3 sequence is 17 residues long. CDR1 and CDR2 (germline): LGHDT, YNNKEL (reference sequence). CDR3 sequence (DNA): TGTGCCAGCAGCCAAGGGGGGACACTCTATAGCAATCAGCCCCAGCATTTT. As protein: CASSQGGTLYSNQPQHF.

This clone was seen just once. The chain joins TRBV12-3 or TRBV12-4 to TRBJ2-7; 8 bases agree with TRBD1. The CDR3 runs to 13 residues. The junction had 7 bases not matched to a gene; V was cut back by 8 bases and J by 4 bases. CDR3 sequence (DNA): TGTGCCAGCGGACAGGGTTTTCTATACGAGCAGTACTTC. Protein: CASGQGFLYEQYF.

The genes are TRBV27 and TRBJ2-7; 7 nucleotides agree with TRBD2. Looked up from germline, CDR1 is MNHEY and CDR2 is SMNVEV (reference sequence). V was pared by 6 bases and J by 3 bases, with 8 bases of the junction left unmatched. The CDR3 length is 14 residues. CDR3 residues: CASRGLGKIYEQYF. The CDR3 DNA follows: TGTGCCAGCAGAGGACTAGGGAAAATCTACGAGCAGTACTTC.

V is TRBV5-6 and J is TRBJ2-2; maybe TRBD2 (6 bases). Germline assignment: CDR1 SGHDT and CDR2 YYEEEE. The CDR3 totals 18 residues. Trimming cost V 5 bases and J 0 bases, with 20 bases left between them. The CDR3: CASSWGTHLFANTGELFF. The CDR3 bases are TGTGCCAGCAGTTGGGGGACTCATTTGTTCGCGAACACCGGGGAGCTGTTTTTT.

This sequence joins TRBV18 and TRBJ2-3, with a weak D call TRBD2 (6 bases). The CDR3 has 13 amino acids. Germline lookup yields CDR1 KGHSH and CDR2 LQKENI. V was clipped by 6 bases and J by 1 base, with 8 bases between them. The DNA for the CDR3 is TGTGCCAGCTCCGGGAGTGGCACAGATACGCAGTATTTT. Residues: CASSGSGTDTQYF.

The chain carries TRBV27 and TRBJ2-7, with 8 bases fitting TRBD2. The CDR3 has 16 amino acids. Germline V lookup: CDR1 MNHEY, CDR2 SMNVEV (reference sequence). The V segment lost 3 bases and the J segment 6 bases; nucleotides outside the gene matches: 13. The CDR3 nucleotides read TGTGCCAGCAGTTTCCTCATAGCGGGATCCCTCCCCGAGCAGTACTTC. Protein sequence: CASSFLIAGSLPEQYF.

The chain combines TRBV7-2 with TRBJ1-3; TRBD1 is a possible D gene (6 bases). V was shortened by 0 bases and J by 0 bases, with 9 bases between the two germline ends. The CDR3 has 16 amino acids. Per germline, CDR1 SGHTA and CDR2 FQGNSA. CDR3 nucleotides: TGTGCCAGCAGCTTAGCGTGGGGGCTCTCTGGAAACACCATATATTTT. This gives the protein CASSLAWGLSGNTIYF.

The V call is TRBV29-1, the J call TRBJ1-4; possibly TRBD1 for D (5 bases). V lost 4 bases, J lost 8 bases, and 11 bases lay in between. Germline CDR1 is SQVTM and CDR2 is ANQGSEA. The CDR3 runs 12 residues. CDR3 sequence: CSVGSGREKLFF. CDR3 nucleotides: TGCAGCGTTGGGTCAGGGAGGGAAAAACTGTTTTTT.

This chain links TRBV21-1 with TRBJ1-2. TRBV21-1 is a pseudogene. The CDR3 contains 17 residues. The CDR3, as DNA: TGTGCCAGCAGTCCGGGCGGGCCGTACGTCTCTAACTATGGCTACACCTTC. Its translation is CASSPGGPYVSNYGYTF.

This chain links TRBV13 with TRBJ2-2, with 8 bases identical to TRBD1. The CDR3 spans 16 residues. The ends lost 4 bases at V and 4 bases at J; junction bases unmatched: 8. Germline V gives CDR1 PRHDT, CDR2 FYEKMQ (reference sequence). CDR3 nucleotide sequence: TGTGCCAGCAGCTCCTTCCAGGGGGCCAGCACCGGGGAGCTGTTTTTT. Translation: CASSSFQGASTGELFF.

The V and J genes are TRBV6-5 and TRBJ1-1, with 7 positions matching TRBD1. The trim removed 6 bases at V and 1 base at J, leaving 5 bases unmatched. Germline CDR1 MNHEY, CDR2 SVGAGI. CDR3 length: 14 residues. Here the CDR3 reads CASSSGGGNTEAFF. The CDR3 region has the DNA TGTGCCAGCAGCTCAGGGGGAGGGAACACTGAAGCTTTCTTT.

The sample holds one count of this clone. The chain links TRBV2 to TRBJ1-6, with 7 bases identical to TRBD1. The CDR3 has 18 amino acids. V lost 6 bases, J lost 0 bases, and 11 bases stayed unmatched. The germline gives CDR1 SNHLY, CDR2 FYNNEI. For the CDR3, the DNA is TGTGCCAGCAGGGTAACCGGGACAGCTAGCTCCTATAATTCACCCCTCCACTTT. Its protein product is CASRVTGTASSYNSPLHF.